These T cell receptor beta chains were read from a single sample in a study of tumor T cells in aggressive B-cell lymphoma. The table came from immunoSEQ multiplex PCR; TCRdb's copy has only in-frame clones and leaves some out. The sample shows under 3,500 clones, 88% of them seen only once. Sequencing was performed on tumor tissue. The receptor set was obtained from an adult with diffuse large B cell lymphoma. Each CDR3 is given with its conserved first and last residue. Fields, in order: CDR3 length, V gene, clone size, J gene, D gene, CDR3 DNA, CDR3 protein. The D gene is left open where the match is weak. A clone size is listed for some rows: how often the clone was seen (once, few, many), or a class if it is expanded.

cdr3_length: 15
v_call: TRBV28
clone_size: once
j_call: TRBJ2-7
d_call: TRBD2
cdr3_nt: TGTGCCAGCTCCACCTACGGGGGGAACCCCTACGAGCAGTACTTT
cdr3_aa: CASSTYGGNPYEQYF

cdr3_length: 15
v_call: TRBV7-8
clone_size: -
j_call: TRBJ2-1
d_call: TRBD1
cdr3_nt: TGTGCCAGCAGCTTAATAGGACAGGGGTATAATGAGCAGTTCTTC
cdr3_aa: CASSLIGQGYNEQFF

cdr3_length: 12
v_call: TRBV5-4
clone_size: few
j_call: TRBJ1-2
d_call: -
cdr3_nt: TGTGCCAGCAGCTGGGACGCGGGAGGCTACACCTTC
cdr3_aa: CASSWDAGGYTF

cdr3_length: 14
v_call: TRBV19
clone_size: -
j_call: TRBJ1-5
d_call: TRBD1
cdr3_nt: TGTGCCAGTAGTTTGGACAGGGTGGATCAGCCCCAGCATTTT
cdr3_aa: CASSLDRVDQPQHF

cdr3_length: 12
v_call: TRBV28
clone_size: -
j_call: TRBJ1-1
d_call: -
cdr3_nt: TGTGCCAGCAGTTTAGATCGAGCTGAAGCTTTCTTT
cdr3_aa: CASSLDRAEAFF

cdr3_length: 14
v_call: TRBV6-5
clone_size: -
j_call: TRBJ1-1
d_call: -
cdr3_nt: TGTGCCAGCAGTCATCTAAGGAGGGGCACTGAAGCTTTCTTT
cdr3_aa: CASSHLRRGTEAFF

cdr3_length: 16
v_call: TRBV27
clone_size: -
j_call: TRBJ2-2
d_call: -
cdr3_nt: TGTGCCAGCAGTTCCCTGGTGGGCGCAAATACCGGGGAGCTGTTTTTT
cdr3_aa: CASSSLVGANTGELFF

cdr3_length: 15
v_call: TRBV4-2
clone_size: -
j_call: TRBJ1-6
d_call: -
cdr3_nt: TGTGCCAGCAGCCAAGATGGGCGAGAAGAATCACCCCTCCACTTT
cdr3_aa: CASSQDGREESPLHF

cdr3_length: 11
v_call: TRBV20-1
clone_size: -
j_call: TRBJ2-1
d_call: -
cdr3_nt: TGCAGTGCTACTGAGGCCAATGAGCAGTTCTTC
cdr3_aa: CSATEANEQFF

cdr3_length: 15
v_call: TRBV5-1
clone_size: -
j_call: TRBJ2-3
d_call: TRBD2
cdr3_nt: TGCGCCAGCAGCTTTGGGGGCGGGAGGCAAGATACGCAGTATTTT
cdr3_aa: CASSFGGGRQDTQYF

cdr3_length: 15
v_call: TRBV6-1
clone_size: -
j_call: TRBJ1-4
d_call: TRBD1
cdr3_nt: TGTGCCAGCACTCCCCGGGACAGGGAGTATGAAAAACTGTTTTTT
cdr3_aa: CASTPRDREYEKLFF

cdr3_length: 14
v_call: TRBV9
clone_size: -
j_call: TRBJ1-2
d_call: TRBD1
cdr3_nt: TGTGCCAGCAGCGAATGGACAGGGGTCTATGGCTACACCTTC
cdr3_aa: CASSEWTGVYGYTF

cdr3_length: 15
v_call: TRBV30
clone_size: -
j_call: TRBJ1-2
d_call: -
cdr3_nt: TGTGCCTGGAGTTATCCTCCATTCAGGGGAGATGGCTACACCTTC
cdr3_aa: CAWSYPPFRGDGYTF

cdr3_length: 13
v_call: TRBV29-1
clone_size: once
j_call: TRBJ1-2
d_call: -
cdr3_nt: TGCAGCGTTGAATTGGCAGGGAACTATGGCTACACCTTC
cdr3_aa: CSVELAGNYGYTF

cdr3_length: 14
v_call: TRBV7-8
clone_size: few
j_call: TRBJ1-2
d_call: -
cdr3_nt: TGTGCCAGCAGCTTAGCCGGGGGACGCTATGGCTACACCTTC
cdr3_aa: CASSLAGGRYGYTF

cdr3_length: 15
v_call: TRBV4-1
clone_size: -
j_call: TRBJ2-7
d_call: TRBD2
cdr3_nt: TGCGCCAGCAGCCAGATAGCGGGGGGCGCCTACGAGCAGTACTTT
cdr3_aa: CASSQIAGGAYEQYF

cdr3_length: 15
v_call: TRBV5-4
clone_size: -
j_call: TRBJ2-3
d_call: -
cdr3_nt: TGTGCCAGCAGCTTCGAGGGGACTCAGATAGATACGCAGTATTTT
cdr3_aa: CASSFEGTQIDTQYF

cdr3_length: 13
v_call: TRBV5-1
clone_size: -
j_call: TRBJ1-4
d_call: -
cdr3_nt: TGCGCCAGCAGCCGGGGGGTTAATGAAAAACTGTTTTTT
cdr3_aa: CASSRGVNEKLFF

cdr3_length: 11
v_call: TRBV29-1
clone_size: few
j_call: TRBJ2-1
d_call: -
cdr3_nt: TGCAGCACCTACTCATACAATGAGCAGTTCTTC
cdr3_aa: CSTYSYNEQFF

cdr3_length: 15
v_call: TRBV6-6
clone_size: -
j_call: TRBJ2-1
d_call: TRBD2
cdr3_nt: TGTGCCAGCAGTTACGGGACTAGCGGGGGGGCTGAGCAGTTCTTC
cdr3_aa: CASSYGTSGGAEQFF

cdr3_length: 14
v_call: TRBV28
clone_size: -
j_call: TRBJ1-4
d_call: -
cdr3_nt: TGTGCCAGCAGTTTACAGATGCAGGGTGAAAAACTGTTTTTT
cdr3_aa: CASSLQMQGEKLFF

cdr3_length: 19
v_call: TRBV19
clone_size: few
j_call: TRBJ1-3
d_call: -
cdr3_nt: TGTGCCAGCCCCCCTTCGCGGTCCAAAGGGGGAATCTCTGGAAACACCATATATTTT
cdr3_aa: CASPPSRSKGGISGNTIYF

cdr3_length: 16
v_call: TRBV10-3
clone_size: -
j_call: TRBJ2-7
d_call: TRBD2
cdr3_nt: TGTGCCATCAGTGAGTGGGAACGGGAGGCCGCCTACGAGCAGTACTTC
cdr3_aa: CAISEWEREAAYEQYF

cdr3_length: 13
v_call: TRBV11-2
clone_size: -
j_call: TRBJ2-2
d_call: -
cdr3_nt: TGTGCCAGCAGCCAATGGAACACCGGGGAGCTGTTTTTT
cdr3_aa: CASSQWNTGELFF

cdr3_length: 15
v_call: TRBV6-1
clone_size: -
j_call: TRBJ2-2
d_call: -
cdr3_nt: TGTGCCAGCAGCGCCCAGGGGCAGAGCACCGGGGAGCTGTTTTTT
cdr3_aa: CASSAQGQSTGELFF

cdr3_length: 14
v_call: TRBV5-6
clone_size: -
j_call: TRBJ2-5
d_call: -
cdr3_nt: TGTGCCAGCAGCTTGGTAGCTCAGCAAGAGACCCAGTACTTC
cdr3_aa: CASSLVAQQETQYF

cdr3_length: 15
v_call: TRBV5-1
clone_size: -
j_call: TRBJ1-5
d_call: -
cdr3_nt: TGCGCCAGCAGCTTGGGTTCAGGTCTTGGCCAGCCCCAGCATTTT
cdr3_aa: CASSLGSGLGQPQHF

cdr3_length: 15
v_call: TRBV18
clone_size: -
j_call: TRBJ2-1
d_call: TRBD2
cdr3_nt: TGTGCCAGCTCACCACGGGAGGGGTCGTACAATGAGCAGTTCTTC
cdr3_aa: CASSPREGSYNEQFF

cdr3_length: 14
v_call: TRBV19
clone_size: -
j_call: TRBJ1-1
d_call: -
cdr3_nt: TGTGCCAGTAGTAAATGGGGCTTGAACACTGAAGCTTTCTTT
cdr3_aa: CASSKWGLNTEAFF

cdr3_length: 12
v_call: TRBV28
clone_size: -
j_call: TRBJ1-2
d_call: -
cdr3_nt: TGTGCCAGCAGTTACGAGAACTATGGCTACACCTTC
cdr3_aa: CASSYENYGYTF

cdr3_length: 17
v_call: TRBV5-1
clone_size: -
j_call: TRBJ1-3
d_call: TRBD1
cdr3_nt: TGCGCCAGCAGCCCCTCCGGGACAGGGGGTTCTGGAAACACCATATATTTT
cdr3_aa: CASSPSGTGGSGNTIYF

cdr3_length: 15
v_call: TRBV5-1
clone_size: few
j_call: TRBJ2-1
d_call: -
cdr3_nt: TGCGCCAGCAGCCCCCAGGGGTCCTCCTACAATGAGCAGTTCTTC
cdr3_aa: CASSPQGSSYNEQFF

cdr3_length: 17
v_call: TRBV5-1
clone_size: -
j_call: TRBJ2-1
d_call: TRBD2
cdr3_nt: TGCGCCAGCAGCTTGGCTGGCGGGGGATCTCCCTTTAATGAGCAGTTCTTC
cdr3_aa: CASSLAGGGSPFNEQFF

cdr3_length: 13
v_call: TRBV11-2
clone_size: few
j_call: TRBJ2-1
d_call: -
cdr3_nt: TGTGCCAGCAGCTACGAATTGGGGCAGGGCACTTTCTTC
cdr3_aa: CASSYELGQGTFF

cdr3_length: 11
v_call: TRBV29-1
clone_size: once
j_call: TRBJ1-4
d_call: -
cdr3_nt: TGCAGCGTTGAACTCCGGGAAAAACTGTTTTTT
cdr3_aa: CSVELREKLFF

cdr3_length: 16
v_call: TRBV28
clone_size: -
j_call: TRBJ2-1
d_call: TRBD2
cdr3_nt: TGTGCCAGCCACCCCGCTAGCGGGAGGGCAGGTAATGAGCAGTTCTTC
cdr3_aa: CASHPASGRAGNEQFF